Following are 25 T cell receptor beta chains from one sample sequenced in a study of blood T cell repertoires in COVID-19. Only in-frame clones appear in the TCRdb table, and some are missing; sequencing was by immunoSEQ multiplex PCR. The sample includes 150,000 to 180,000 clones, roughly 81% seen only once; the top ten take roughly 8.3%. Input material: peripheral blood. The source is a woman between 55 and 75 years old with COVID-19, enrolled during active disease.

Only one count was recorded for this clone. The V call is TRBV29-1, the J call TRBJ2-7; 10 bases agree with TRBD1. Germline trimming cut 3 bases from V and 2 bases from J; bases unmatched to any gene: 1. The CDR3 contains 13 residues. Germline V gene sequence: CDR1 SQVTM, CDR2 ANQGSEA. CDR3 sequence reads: CSVEGQGTYEQYF. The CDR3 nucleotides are TGCAGCGTTGAGGGACAGGGGACCTACGAGCAGTACTTC.

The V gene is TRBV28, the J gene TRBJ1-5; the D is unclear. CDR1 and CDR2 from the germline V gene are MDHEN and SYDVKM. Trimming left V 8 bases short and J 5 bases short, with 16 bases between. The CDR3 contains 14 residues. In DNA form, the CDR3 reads TGTGCCAGCCGCCGAGGAGTTCGTGATCAGCCCCAGCATTTT. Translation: CASRRGVRDQPQHF.

The CDR3 reads CASSLTGQGWAKGYTF. In nucleotides, the CDR3 is TGTGCCAGCAGTTTAACAGGACAGGGCTGGGCGAAGGGCTACACCTTC. The chain employs TRBV27 and TRBJ1-2, with TRBD1 identical over 8 bases. The CDR3 is 16 residues long. CDR1 is MNHEY, CDR2 SMNVEV, per germline (reference sequence). With 2 bases clipped from V and 8 bases from J, the junction kept 13 bases outside the gene matches.

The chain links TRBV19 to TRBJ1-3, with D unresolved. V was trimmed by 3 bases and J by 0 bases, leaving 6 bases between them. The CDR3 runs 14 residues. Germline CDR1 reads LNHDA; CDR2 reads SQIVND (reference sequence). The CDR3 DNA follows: TGTGCCAGTAGTATTCCACTCTCTGGAAACACCATATATTTT. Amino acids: CASSIPLSGNTIYF.

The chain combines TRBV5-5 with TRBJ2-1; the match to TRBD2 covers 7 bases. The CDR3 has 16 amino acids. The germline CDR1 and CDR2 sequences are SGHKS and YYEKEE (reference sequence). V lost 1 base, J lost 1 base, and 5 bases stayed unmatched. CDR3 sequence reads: CASSLYSGASYNEQFF. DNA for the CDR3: TGTGCCAGCAGCTTGTACAGCGGGGCGTCCTACAATGAGCAGTTCTTC.

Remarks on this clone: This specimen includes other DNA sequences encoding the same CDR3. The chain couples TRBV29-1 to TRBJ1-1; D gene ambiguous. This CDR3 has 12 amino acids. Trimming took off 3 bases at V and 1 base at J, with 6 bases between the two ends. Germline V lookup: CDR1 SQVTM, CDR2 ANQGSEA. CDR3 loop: CSVDRGNTEAFF. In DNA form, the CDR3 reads TGCAGCGTTGATCGAGGGAACACTGAAGCTTTCTTT.

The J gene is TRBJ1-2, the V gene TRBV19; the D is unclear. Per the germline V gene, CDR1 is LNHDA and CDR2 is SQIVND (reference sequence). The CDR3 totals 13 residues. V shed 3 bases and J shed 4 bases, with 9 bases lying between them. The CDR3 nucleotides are TGTGCCAGTAGTATTCCCGGGGTCTATGGCTACACCTTC. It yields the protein CASSIPGVYGYTF.

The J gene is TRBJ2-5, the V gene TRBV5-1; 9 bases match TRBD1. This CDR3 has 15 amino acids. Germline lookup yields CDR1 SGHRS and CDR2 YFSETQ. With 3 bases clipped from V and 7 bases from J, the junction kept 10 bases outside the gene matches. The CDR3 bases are TGCGCCAGCAGCTCGGACAGGGGAGGTTGGGGGACCCAGTACTTC. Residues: CASSSDRGGWGTQYF.

The CDR3 reads CASSQDGPRASGILSTDTQYF. The CDR3 DNA follows: TGTGCCAGCAGCCAAGATGGGCCTCGGGCTAGCGGGATTTTGAGCACAGATACGCAGTATTTT. This chain joins TRBV14 and TRBJ2-3; 9 bases are shared with TRBD2. The germline V gene encodes CDR1 SGHDN and CDR2 FVKESK. The CDR3 runs 21 residues. With V trimmed by 0 bases and J by 0 bases, 16 bases remained unmatched.

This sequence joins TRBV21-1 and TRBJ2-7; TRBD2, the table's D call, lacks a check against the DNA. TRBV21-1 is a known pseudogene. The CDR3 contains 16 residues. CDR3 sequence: CASSKVSGLAPYEQYV. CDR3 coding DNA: TGTGCCAGCAGCAAAGTATCGGGACTAGCGCCATACGAGCAGTACGTC.

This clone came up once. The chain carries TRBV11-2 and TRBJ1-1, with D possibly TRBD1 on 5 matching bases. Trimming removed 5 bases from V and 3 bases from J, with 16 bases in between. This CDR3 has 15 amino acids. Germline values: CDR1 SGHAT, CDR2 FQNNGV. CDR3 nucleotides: TGTGCCAGCAGCGGGCCGGGGGGGGTGGACACTGAAGCTTTCTTT. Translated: CASSGPGGVDTEAFF.

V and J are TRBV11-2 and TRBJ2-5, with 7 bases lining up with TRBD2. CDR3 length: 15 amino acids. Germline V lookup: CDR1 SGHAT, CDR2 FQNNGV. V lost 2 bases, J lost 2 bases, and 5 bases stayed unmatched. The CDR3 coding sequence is TGTGCCAGCAGCTTAAGGGGAGGGTTTCAAGAGACCCAGTACTTC. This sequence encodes CASSLRGGFQETQYF.

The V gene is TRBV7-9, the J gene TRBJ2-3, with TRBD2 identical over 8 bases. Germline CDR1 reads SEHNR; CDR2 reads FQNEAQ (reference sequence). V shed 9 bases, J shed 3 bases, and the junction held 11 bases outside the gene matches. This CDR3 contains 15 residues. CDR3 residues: CASQNLAGGTDTQYF. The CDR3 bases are TGTGCCAGTCAAAACCTCGCGGGAGGAACAGATACGCAGTATTTT.

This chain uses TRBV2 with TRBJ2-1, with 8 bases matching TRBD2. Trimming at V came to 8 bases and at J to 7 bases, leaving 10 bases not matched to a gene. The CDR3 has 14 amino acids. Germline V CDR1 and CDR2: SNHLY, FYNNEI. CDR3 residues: CASGGTGGSNEQFF. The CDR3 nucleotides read TGTGCCAGCGGAGGAACGGGAGGGTCTAATGAGCAGTTCTTC. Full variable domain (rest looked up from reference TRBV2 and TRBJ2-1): EPEVTQTPSHQVTQMGQEVILRCVPISNHLYFYWYRQILGQKVEFLVSFYNNEISEKSEIFDDQFSVERPDGSNFTLKIRSTKLEDSAMYFCASGGTGGSNEQFFGPGTRLTVL.

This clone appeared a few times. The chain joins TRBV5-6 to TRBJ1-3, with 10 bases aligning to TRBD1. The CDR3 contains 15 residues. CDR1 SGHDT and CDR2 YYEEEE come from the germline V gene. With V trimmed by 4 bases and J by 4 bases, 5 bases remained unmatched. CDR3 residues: CASSRRQGAGNTIYF. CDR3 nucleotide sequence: TGTGCCAGCAGCCGTCGACAGGGGGCCGGAAACACCATATATTTT.

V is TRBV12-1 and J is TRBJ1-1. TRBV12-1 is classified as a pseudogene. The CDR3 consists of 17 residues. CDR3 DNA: TGTGCCAGCAGCCTTCCCTCCGGCGGGACGGAAGACACTGAAGCTTTCTTT. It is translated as CASSLPSGGTEDTEAFF.

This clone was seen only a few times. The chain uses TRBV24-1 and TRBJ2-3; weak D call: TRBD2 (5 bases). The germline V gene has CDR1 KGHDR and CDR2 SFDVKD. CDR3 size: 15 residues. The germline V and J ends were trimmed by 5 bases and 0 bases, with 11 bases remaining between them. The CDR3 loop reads CATSVRGISTDTQYF. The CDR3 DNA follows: TGTGCCACCAGTGTTCGGGGTATTAGCACAGATACGCAGTATTTT.

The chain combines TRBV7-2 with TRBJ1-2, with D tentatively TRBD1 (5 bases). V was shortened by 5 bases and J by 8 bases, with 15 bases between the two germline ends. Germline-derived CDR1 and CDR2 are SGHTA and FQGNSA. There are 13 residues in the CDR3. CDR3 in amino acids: CASSHSREIGYTF. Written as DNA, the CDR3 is TGTGCCAGCAGCCACAGCAGGGAAATCGGCTACACCTTC. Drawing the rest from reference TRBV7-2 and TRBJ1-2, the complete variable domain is GAGVSQSPSNKVTEKGKDVELRCDPISGHTALYWYRQSLGQGLEFLIYFQGNSAPDKSGLPSDRFSAERTGGSVSTLTIQRTQQEDSAVYLCASSHSREIGYTFGSGTRLTVV.

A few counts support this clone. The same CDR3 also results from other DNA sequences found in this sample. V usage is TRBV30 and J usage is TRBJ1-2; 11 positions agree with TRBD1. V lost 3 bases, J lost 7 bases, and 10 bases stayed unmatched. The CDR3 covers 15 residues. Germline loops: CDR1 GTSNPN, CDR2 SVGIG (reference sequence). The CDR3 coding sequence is TGTGCCTGGAGAGGCACGGGACAGGGGGGACCTGGCTACACCTTC. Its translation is CAWRGTGQGGPGYTF.

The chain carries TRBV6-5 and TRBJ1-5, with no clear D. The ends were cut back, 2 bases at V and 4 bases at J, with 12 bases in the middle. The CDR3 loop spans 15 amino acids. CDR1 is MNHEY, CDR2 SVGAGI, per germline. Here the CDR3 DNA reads TGTGCCAGCAGTTACGGCGGGAGCCTAAATCAGCCCCAGCATTTT. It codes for CASSYGGSLNQPQHF.

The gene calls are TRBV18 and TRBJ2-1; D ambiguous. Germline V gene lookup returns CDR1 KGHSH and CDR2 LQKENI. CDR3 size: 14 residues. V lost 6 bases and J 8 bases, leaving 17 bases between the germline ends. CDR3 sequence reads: CASSPSSSYDEQFF. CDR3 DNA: TGTGCCAGCTCGCCTTCCTCTAGTTACGATGAGCAGTTCTTC.

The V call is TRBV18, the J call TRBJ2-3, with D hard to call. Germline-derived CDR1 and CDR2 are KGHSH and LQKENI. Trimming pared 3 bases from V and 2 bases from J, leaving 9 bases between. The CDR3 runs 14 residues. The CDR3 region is CASSPQAITDTQYF. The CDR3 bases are TGTGCCAGCTCACCCCAGGCAATCACAGATACGCAGTATTTT.

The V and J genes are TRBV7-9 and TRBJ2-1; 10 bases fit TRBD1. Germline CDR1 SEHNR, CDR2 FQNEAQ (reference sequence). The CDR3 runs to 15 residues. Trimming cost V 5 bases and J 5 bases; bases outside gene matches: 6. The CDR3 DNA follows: TGTGCCAGCAGCCCCTGGGACAGGGGTGACAATGAGCAGTTCTTC. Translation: CASSPWDRGDNEQFF.

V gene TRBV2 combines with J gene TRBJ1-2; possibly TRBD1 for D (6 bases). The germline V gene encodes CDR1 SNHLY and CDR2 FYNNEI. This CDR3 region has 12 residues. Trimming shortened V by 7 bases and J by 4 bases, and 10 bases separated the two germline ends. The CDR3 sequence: CASTGGPYGYTF. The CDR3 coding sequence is TGTGCCAGCACGGGGGGCCCCTATGGCTACACCTTC. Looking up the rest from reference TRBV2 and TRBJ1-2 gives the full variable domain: EPEVTQTPSHQVTQMGQEVILRCVPISNHLYFYWYRQILGQKVEFLVSFYNNEISEKSEIFDDQFSVERPDGSNFTLKIRSTKLEDSAMYFCASTGGPYGYTFGSGTRLTVV.

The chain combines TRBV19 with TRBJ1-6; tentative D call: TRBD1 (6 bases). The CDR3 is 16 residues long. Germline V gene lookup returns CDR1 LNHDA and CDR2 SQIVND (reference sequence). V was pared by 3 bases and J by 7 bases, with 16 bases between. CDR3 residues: CASSMIQGSSNSPLHF. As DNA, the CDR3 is TGTGCCAGTAGTATGATTCAGGGGTCTTCAAATTCACCCCTCCACTTT.